The 25 T cell receptor beta chains given below trace back to one sample, sequenced in a study of T-cell memory formation after mild COVID-19. Each CDR3 protein is one row after TCRdb ran MiXCR on the 5' RACE reads. The table includes hundreds of thousands of distinct CDR3 sequences, 20% detected once. The sequenced material came from PBMCs or a T cell subset sorted from them (not recorded which). These receptors were collected from an adult woman who had mild COVID-19 (a few samples of this study predate the infection). Cell type and time point are not known.

The sample holds many counts of this clonotype. The rearrangement links TRBV3-1 to TRBJ2-7; D not resolved. V was cut by 0 bases and J by 3 bases, with 0 bases left in between. The V gene's germline CDR1 is LGHDT and CDR2 YNNKEL (reference sequence). CDR3 length equals 11 residues. CDR3 bases: TGTGCCAGCAGCCAAGACTACGAGCAGTACTTC. It encodes CASSQDYEQYF.

The CDR3, as DNA: TGTGCCAGCAGTACCGAGGCCCTAGCGGGAGGGCCAATGTACGAGCAGTACTTC. Residues: CASSTEALAGGPMYEQYF. J is TRBJ2-7 and V is TRBV11-3; 12 positions agree with TRBD2. The germline CDR1 and CDR2 sequences are SGHNT and YENEEA. V lost 6 bases, J lost 4 bases, and 16 bases stayed unmatched. The CDR3 totals 18 residues.

This clonotype came up many times. V usage is TRBV4-2 and J usage is TRBJ2-3; possible D gene TRBD1, 9 bases. V lost 5 bases, J lost 3 bases, and 21 bases lay in between. Germline V gene sequence: CDR1 LGHNA, CDR2 YNFKEQ. The CDR3 contains 17 residues. CDR3 in amino acids: CASSTISGTGSTDTQYF. The CDR3 bases are TGTGCCAGCAGCACGATTAGCGGGACAGGGTCGACAGATACGCAGTATTTT.

This clonotype came up a few times. The V call is TRBV5-6, the J call TRBJ2-7, with D possibly TRBD1 on 5 matching bases. Germline CDR1 SGHDT, CDR2 YYEEEE. The ends were cut back, 5 bases at V and 0 bases at J, with 15 bases in the middle. The CDR3 is made up of 15 amino acids. The CDR3 protein is CASRWTSDSSYEQYF. The CDR3 DNA reads as TGTGCCAGCAGATGGACCTCCGACAGCTCCTACGAGCAGTACTTC.

At least ten counts were recorded for this clonotype. The J gene is TRBJ2-1, the V gene TRBV2; TRBD2 aligns across 10 bases. This CDR3 has 15 amino acids. V shed 6 bases and J 4 bases; nucleotides not matched to a gene: 6. Germline CDR1 is SNHLY and CDR2 is FYNNEI. This chain's CDR3 is CASRAGTSVYNEQFF. The CDR3 bases are TGTGCCAGCAGGGCCGGGACTAGCGTATACAATGAGCAGTTCTTC.

This chain uses TRBV11-3 with TRBJ1-2; 7 bases line up with TRBD1. The CDR3 runs 13 residues. CDR1 and CDR2 (germline): SGHNT, YENEEA. Unmatched junction bases numbered 6, after V lost 5 bases and J lost 6 bases. The CDR3 region has the DNA TGTGCCAGCAGCCCGAGCAGGGGGGATGGCTACACCTTC. Translated: CASSPSRGDGYTF. The full variable domain, with the rest looked up from reference TRBV11-3 and TRBJ1-2, is EAGVVQSPRYKIIEKKQPVAFWCNPISGHNTLYWYLQNLGQGPELLIRYENEEAVDDSQLPKDRFSAERLKGVDSTLKIQPAELGDSAVYLCASSPSRGDGYTFGSGTRLTVV.

In this sample, this clonotype turned up a few times. This chain connects TRBV7-9 to TRBJ2-7, with 7 bases identical to TRBD2. This CDR3 spans 15 amino acids. Germline CDR1 SEHNR, CDR2 FQNEAQ (reference sequence). V trimming: 2 bases; J trimming: 2 bases; junction bases outside the gene matches: 6. The CDR3 reads CASSLLSGGPYEQYF. CDR3 bases: TGTGCCAGCAGCTTACTTTCGGGAGGACCCTACGAGCAGTACTTC.

This clonotype was counted a few times. This chain uses TRBV6-5 with TRBJ2-7; 9 nucleotides align to TRBD1. Trimming cost V 7 bases and J 7 bases; bases outside gene matches: 11. CDR1 and CDR2 (germline): MNHEY, SVGAGI. There are 14 residues in the CDR3. CDR3 region: CASTSGQGAGEQYF. The CDR3 DNA reads TGTGCCAGCACCTCGGGACAGGGAGCGGGGGAGCAGTACTTC.

This clonotype was recorded a few times. The rearrangement uses TRBV24-1 and TRBJ2-1, with no clear D. V lost 4 bases, J lost 6 bases, and 9 bases lay in between. The germline CDR1 and CDR2 sequences are KGHDR and SFDVKD. The CDR3 is made up of 13 amino acids. CDR3 in amino acids: CATSEPGRNEQFF. For the CDR3, the DNA is TGTGCCACCAGTGAACCGGGCCGCAATGAGCAGTTCTTC.

This clonotype has just a few counts. The genes are TRBV20-1 and TRBJ2-3, with D hard to call. The V and J ends lost 3 bases and 4 bases respectively, with 5 bases between them. This CDR3 has 11 residues. CDR1 is DFQATT and CDR2 is SNEGSKA in the germline V gene (reference sequence). The CDR3 here is CSARYSDTQYF. The DNA of the CDR3 is TGCAGTGCTAGGTACTCAGATACGCAGTATTTT.

The chain links TRBV10-3 to TRBJ2-7; D remains ambiguous. The length of the CDR3 is 12 residues. Trimming removed 3 bases at V and 6 bases at J, with 9 bases between. Germline CDR1 and CDR2: ENHRY and SYGVKD. CDR3 sequence reads: CAISDGPGEQYF. The DNA for the CDR3 is TGTGCCATCAGTGATGGTCCCGGCGAGCAGTACTTC.

A few counts support this clonotype. This chain links TRBV11-1 with TRBJ2-4, with D perhaps TRBD1 (6 bases). Trimming removed 2 bases at V and 0 bases at J, with 23 bases between. The germline V gene encodes CDR1 SGHAT and CDR2 FQDESV (reference sequence). The CDR3 is 20 amino acids. CDR3 protein: CASSLRGSKTGTLAKNIQYF. CDR3 DNA sequence: TGTGCCAGCAGCTTAAGAGGTTCAAAGACGGGGACACTAGCCAAAAACATTCAGTACTTC. The full variable domain, with the rest looked up from reference TRBV11-1 and TRBJ2-4, is EAEVAQSPRYKITEKSQAVAFWCDPISGHATLYWYRQILGQGPELLVQFQDESVVDDSQLPKDRFSAERLKGVDSTLKIQPAELGDSAMYLCASSLRGSKTGTLAKNIQYFGAGTRLSVL.

J is TRBJ1-1 and V is TRBV2; D ambiguous. Per germline, CDR1 SNHLY and CDR2 FYNNEI. V gave up 4 bases and J gave up 1 base, with 7 bases separating them. CDR3 length equals 13 residues. CDR3 nucleotides: TGTGCCAGCAGTGCCTCAGGGAACACTGAAGCTTTCTTT. This gives the protein CASSASGNTEAFF.

This clonotype has a handful of counts. The chain links TRBV5-6 to TRBJ1-1, with TRBD1 as a possible D gene (5 bases). The CDR3 spans 15 residues. Germline values: CDR1 SGHDT, CDR2 YYEEEE. The V end was cut by 4 bases, the J end by 1 base, with 14 bases between. The CDR3 spells CASSRNGAQNTEAFF. The DNA for the CDR3 is TGTGCCAGCAGCCGGAATGGGGCACAGAACACTGAAGCTTTCTTT. The whole variable domain, remainder taken from reference TRBV5-6 and TRBJ1-1, is DAGVTQSPTHLIKTRGQQVTLRCSPKSGHDTVSWYQQALGQGPQFIFQYYEEEERQRGNFPDRFSGHQFPNYSSELNVNALLLGDSALYLCASSRNGAQNTEAFFGQGTRLTVV.

The V call is TRBV25-1, the J call TRBJ2-7; 8 bases agree with TRBD2. CDR1 is MGHDK and CDR2 is SYGVNS in the germline V gene. This CDR3 region has 16 residues. J gave up 4 bases and V 3 bases, and 11 bases lay outside the gene matches. The CDR3 DNA reads as TGTGCCAGCAGTGAGGCGGGGGGTTTTAATGGTTACGAGCAGTACTTC. Translating it yields CASSEAGGFNGYEQYF.

The chain joins TRBV7-2 to TRBJ1-3; possible D gene TRBD1, 6 bases. The CDR3 extends over 15 amino acids. Germline lookup yields CDR1 SGHTA and CDR2 FQGNSA. With 1 base removed from V and 2 bases from J, the gap between germline ends came to 9 bases. DNA of the CDR3: TGTGCCAGCAGCTTAGACGGGACAACTGGAAACACCATATATTTT. This codes for CASSLDGTTGNTIYF. Variable domain in full (rest from reference TRBV7-2 and TRBJ1-3): GAGVSQSPSNKVTEKGKDVELRCDPISGHTALYWYRQSLGQGLEFLIYFQGNSAPDKSGLPSDRFSAERTGGSVSTLTIQRTQQEDSAVYLCASSLDGTTGNTIYFGEGSWLTVV.

V is TRBV25-1 and J is TRBJ2-7, with D perhaps matching TRBD1 (6 bases). This CDR3 contains 17 residues. The germline gives CDR1 MGHDK, CDR2 SYGVNS. Between the trimmed V and J ends, which lost 2 bases and 2 bases, there was a span of 19 bases. CDR3 sequence (DNA): TGTGCCAGCAGTGAAGACGTCCGACAGGCACCAACCTACGAGCAGTACTTC. The encoded protein is CASSEDVRQAPTYEQYF.

V usage is TRBV5-1 and J usage is TRBJ2-1; 7 nucleotides match TRBD2. Germline CDR1 SGHRS, CDR2 YFSETQ. This CDR3 is 14 amino acids long. The junction had 8 bases not matched to a gene; V was cut back by 3 bases and J by 8 bases. The CDR3 reads CASSSSGGPHEQFF. Here the CDR3 DNA reads TGCGCCAGCAGCTCGTCGGGGGGTCCCCATGAGCAGTTCTTC. The full variable domain, completed using reference TRBV5-1 and TRBJ2-1, is KAGVTQTPRYLIKTRGQQVTLSCSPISGHRSVSWYQQTPGQGLQFLFEYFSETQRNKGNFPGRFSGRQFSNSRSEMNVSTLELGDSALYLCASSSSGGPHEQFFGPGTRLTVL.

There are a few counts of this clonotype. The rearrangement links TRBV14 to TRBJ1-2; a weak D match, TRBD1 (5 bases). CDR1 SGHDN and CDR2 FVKESK come from the germline V gene. The V gene lost 0 bases and the J gene lost 7 bases, with 12 bases spanning the gap. The CDR3 covers 14 residues. CDR3 loop: CASSQDLGRAGYTF. CDR3 in DNA: TGTGCCAGCAGCCAAGATCTCGGCAGGGCTGGCTACACCTTC.

V usage is TRBV3-1 and J usage is TRBJ2-5; a possible D gene is TRBD1 (7 bases). Per the germline V gene, CDR1 is LGHDT and CDR2 is YNNKEL (reference sequence). This CDR3 spans 14 amino acids. The germline V and J ends were trimmed by 8 bases and 4 bases, with 17 bases remaining between them. The CDR3 nucleotides read TGTGCCAGCGGGCAGGGGGGCGGTCCAGAGACCCAGTACTTC. The encoded protein is CASGQGGGPETQYF.

This clonotype was observed a handful of times. This sequence joins TRBV4-2 and TRBJ1-2, with unresolved D. Germline CDR1 and CDR2: LGHNA and YNFKEQ. The ends were cut back, 0 bases at V and 4 bases at J, with 15 bases in the middle. The CDR3 contains 16 residues. The CDR3 region has the DNA TGTGCCAGCAGCCAAGATATCCGGGGTAGTCGCTATGGCTACACCTTC. Its translation: CASSQDIRGSRYGYTF.

This clonotype was observed a handful of times. The gene calls are TRBV16 and TRBJ2-2; D is unclear. Trimming shortened V by 3 bases and J by 7 bases, and 6 bases separated the two germline ends. This CDR3 spans 12 amino acids. CDR1 and CDR2 from the germline V gene are KGHSY and FQNENV. The CDR3 here is CASSHLGGELFF. The CDR3 DNA sequence: TGTGCCAGCAGCCACCTAGGCGGGGAGCTGTTTTTT.

The chain links TRBV20-1 to TRBJ2-7; 11 nucleotides agree with TRBD2. The V gene's germline CDR1 is DFQATT and CDR2 SNEGSKA (reference sequence). There are 15 residues in the CDR3. The trim removed 0 bases at V and 2 bases at J, leaving 3 bases unmatched. The CDR3 sequence: CSARDGTSGTYEQYF. The CDR3 nucleotides read TGCAGTGCTAGAGATGGGACTAGCGGCACCTACGAGCAGTACTTC.

Ten or more counts support this clonotype. The chain combines TRBV3-1 with TRBJ2-7, with D possibly matching TRBD1 (5 bases). V shed 5 bases and J shed 1 base, with 6 bases lying between them. CDR3 length: 12 amino acids. The germline V gene has CDR1 LGHDT and CDR2 YNNKEL (reference sequence). CDR3 sequence: CASSKGSYEQYF. CDR3 nucleotide sequence: TGTGCCAGCAGCAAGGGGTCCTACGAGCAGTACTTC.

V and J are TRBV15 and TRBJ1-2; the D is unclear. Germline CDR1 LNHNV, CDR2 YYDKDF (reference sequence). CDR3 length equals 13 residues. V gave up 0 bases and J gave up 8 bases, with 10 bases separating them. The DNA of the CDR3 is TGTGCCACCAGCAGAGATCTGCCACAAGGCTACACCTTC. Translated: CATSRDLPQGYTF.